Each of the 15 T cell receptor beta chains below was sequenced from the same sample in a study of identical twins. TCRdb analysed the 5' RACE reads with MiXCR anew, one entry per CDR3 protein. The data contain about 700,000 distinct CDR3 sequences, more than 6.5% of them seen just once; the ten biggest clones take up about 0.98%. The same data also contributed to another study, on yellow fever vaccine responses in identical twins.

The material sequenced was PBMCs. These receptors all stem from a woman younger than 35 in good health.

This clonotype was picked up many times. The chain recombines TRBV12-3 or TRBV12-4 with TRBJ1-2, with unresolved D. This CDR3 has 12 residues. V was trimmed by 1 base and J by 5 bases, leaving 5 bases between them. CDR3 region: CASSLVQYGYTF. In DNA, the CDR3 is TGTGCCAGCAGTTTAGTCCAGTATGGCTACACCTTC.

Regarding this clonotype: An end of the junction does not agree with germline; a read error may underlie this. The genes are TRBV7-2 and TRBJ2-3, with D possibly being TRBD2 (6 bases). The CDR3 has 14 residues. CDR1 SGHTA and CDR2 FQGNSA come from the germline V gene. CDR3 DNA sequence: TGTGCCATCAGCCCCGAGCGGGGCACAGATACGCAGTATTTT. The encoded protein is CAISPERGTDTQYF.

This clonotype was found many times. The V gene is TRBV14, the J gene TRBJ2-5; maybe TRBD2 (5 bases). Germline CDR1 is SGHDN and CDR2 is FVKESK. The CDR3 has 15 amino acids. The V end lost 0 bases, the J end lost 5 bases, and 13 bases lay between the germline ends. CDR3 residues: CASSQDKSRGETQYF. The CDR3 bases are TGTGCCAGCAGCCAAGATAAATCGAGAGGGGAGACCCAGTACTTC.

The V and J genes are TRBV28 and TRBJ2-3; D possibly corresponds to TRBD1 (6 bases). CDR1 and CDR2 (germline): MDHEN, SYDVKM. Trimming shortened V by 6 bases and J by 14 bases, and 18 bases separated the two germline ends. The CDR3 runs 12 residues. The CDR3 spells CASSLRGYERYF. DNA for the CDR3: TGTGCCAGCAGCCTCAGGGGATACGAGAGGTATTTT.

The table lists this clonotype with a few counts. This chain joins TRBV28 and TRBJ2-1, with TRBD2 as a possible D gene (7 bases). Germline-derived CDR1 and CDR2 are MDHEN and SYDVKM. This CDR3 comprises 17 residues. The V end lost 3 bases, the J end lost 1 base, and 16 bases lay between the germline ends. As DNA, the CDR3 is TGTGCCAGCAGTTTTAATCGGGGGGCGGGATCCTACAATGAGCAGTTCTTC. Amino acid sequence: CASSFNRGAGSYNEQFF.

This clonotype came up a few times. The chain carries TRBV6-2 or TRBV6-3 and TRBJ2-3; 11 bases agree with TRBD2. The J segment lost 0 bases and the V segment lost 11 bases, leaving 4 bases of the junction unmatched. The CDR3 contains 14 residues. The germline gives CDR1 MNHEY, CDR2 SVGEGT. Here the CDR3 reads CAGRTSGSTDTQYF. The CDR3 region has the DNA TGTGCCGGACGGACTAGCGGGAGCACAGATACGCAGTATTTT.

This clonotype was found a few times. CDR3 protein: CASSSGTGVVYEQYF. CDR3 nucleotides: TGTGCCAGCAGTTCCGGGACAGGGGTTGTGTACGAGCAGTACTTC. This sequence joins TRBV28 and TRBJ2-7, with 10 bases lining up with TRBD1. This CDR3 spans 15 amino acids. After removal of 4 bases from V and 4 bases from J, the junction contained 7 bases not matched to a gene. From germline, CDR1 is MDHEN and CDR2 SYDVKM. Looking up the rest from reference TRBV28 and TRBJ2-7 gives the full variable domain: DVKVTQSSRYLVKRTGEKVFLECVQDMDHENMFWYRQDPGLGLRLIYFSYDVKMKEKGDIPEGYSVSREKKERFSLILESASTNQTSMYLCASSSGTGVVYEQYFGPGTRLTVT.

The chain is built from TRBV20-1 and TRBJ2-3; D is uncertain. CDR1 and CDR2 from the germline V gene are DFQATT and SNEGSKA (reference sequence). The CDR3 is 14 residues long. The V and J ends lost 3 bases and 4 bases respectively, with 14 bases between them. The CDR3 reads CSARTSPYPDTQYF. CDR3 bases: TGCAGTGCTAGGACCTCCCCCTACCCAGATACGCAGTATTTT.

This clonotype was detected only a few times. The V call is TRBV20-1, the J call TRBJ2-1; TRBD2 aligns across 8 bases. V was clipped by 2 bases and J by 0 bases; unmatched bases: 0. Germline V lookup: CDR1 DFQATT, CDR2 SNEGSKA (reference sequence). The length of the CDR3 is 14 residues. CDR3 sequence reads: CSARLAGSYNEQFF. DNA for the CDR3: TGCAGTGCTAGACTAGCGGGCTCCTACAATGAGCAGTTCTTC.

This rearrangement joins TRBV6-2 or TRBV6-3 to TRBJ2-2; 8 bases map to TRBD2. This CDR3 region has 20 residues. Germline V gene data show CDR1 as MNHEY and CDR2 as SVGEGT. V lost 8 bases and J lost 4; bases outside the gene matches: 24. Here the CDR3 DNA reads TGTGCCAGCCGTTCAACTGCTGTGCTGCCGGGAGGGCCTGGCACCGGGGAGCTGTTTTTT. Its translation: CASRSTAVLPGGPGTGELFF.

This clonotype was found a few times. This chain connects TRBV14 to TRBJ2-3, with D perhaps matching TRBD1 or TRBD2 (5 bases each). Germline assignment: CDR1 SGHDN and CDR2 FVKESK. The CDR3 has 15 residues. V lost 1 base, J lost 5 bases, and 13 bases lay in between. This CDR3 reads CASSQVGKGRDTQYF. The CDR3 region has the DNA TGTGCCAGCAGCCAAGTTGGAAAGGGGAGAGATACGCAGTATTTT.

The J gene is TRBJ1-3, the V gene TRBV12-3 or TRBV12-4; no clear D gene. This CDR3 contains 15 residues. V lost 5 bases, J lost 0 bases, and 11 bases lay in between. CDR3 nucleotide sequence: TGTGCCAGCAGTCAACAAGGCGGCTCTGGAAACACCATATATTTT. Protein product: CASSQQGGSGNTIYF.

This clonotype was detected only a few times. This chain uses TRBV12-3 or TRBV12-4 with TRBJ2-5; D uncertain. V shed 6 bases and J shed 5 bases, with 22 bases lying between them. CDR3 length: 16 residues. The DNA of the CDR3 is TGTGCCAGCAGCCCTAGTAACGGTTACCCAAGGGAGACCCAGTACTTC. Amino acid sequence: CASSPSNGYPRETQYF.

This clonotype has only a few counts. An end of the junction does not agree with germline; a read error may underlie this. The chain links TRBV29-1 to TRBJ2-7; D possibly uses TRBD1 or TRBD2 (5 bases each). Germline V CDR1 and CDR2: SQVTM, ANQGSEA. This CDR3 comprises 13 residues. The CDR3 DNA reads as TGCAGCACTTCGAGGGGAGAGTCCTCCGAGCAGTACTTC. It translates to CSTSRGESSEQYF.

This clonotype appeared a few times. The chain is built from TRBV4-3 and TRBJ2-7; possible D gene TRBD2, 5 bases. V dropped 0 bases and J dropped 4 bases, with 13 bases sitting between them. In germline, CDR1 is LGHNA, CDR2 YSLEER. The CDR3 loop spans 15 amino acids. CDR3 sequence: CASSQDSGTGYEQYF. Here the CDR3 DNA reads TGCGCCAGCAGCCAAGATTCGGGCACGGGATACGAGCAGTACTTC.